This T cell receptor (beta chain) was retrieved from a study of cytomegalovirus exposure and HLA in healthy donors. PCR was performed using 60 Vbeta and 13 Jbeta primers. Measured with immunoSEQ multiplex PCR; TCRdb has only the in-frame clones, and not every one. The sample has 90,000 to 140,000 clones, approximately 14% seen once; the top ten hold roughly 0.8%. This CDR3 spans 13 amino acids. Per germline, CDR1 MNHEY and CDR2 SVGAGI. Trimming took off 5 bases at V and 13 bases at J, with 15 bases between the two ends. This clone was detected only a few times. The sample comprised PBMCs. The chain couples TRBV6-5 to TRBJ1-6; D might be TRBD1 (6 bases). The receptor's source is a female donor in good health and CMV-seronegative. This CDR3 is CASSRTVVPPLHF. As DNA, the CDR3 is TGTGCCAGCAGTCGGACAGTCGTTCCGCCCCTCCACTTT.